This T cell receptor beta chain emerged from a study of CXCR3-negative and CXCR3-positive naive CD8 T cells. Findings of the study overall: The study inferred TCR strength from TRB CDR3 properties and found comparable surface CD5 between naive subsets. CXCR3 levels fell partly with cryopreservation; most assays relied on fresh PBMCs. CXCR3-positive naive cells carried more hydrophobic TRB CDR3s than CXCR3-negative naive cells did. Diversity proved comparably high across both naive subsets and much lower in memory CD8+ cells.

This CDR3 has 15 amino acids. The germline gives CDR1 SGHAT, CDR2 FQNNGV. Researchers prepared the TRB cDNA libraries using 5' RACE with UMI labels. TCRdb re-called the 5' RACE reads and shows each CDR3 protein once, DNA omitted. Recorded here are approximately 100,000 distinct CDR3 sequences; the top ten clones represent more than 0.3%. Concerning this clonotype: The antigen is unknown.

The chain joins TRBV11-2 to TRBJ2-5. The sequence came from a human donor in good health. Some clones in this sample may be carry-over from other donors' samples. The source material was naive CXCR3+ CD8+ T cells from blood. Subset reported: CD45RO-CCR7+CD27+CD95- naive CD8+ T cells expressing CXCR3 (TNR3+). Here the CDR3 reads CASSPKAVMGETQYF.